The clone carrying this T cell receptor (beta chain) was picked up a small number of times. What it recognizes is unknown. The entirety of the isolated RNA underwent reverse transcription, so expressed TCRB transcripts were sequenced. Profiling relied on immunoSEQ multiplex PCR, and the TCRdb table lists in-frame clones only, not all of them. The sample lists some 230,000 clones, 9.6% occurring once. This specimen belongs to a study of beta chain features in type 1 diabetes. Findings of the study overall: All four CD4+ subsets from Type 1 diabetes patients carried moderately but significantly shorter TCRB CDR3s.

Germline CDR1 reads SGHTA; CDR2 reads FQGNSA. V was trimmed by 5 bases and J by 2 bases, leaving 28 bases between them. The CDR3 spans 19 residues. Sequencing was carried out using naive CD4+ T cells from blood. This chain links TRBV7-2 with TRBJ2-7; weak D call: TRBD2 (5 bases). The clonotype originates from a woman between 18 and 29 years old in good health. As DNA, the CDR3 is TGTGCCAGCAGCCGCATCCTCCGGGATACAAGTCCCACCACCTACGAGCAGTACTTC. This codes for CASSRILRDTSPTTYEQYF. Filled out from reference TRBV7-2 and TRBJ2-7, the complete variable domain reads GAGVSQSPSNKVTEKGKDVELRCDPISGHTALYWYRQSLGQGLEFLIYFQGNSAPDKSGLPSDRFSAERTGGSVSTLTIQRTQQEDSAVYLCASSRILRDTSPTTYEQYFGPGTRLTVT.